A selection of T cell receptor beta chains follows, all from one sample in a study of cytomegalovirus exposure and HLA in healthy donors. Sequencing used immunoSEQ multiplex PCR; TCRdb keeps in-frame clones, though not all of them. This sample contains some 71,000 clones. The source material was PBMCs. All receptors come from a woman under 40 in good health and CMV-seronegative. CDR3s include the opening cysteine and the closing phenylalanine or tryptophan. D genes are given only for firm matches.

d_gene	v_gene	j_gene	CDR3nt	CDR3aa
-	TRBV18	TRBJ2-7	TGTGCCAGCTCACCCGACAGGCTCCGGGAGCAGTACTTC	CASSPDRLREQYF
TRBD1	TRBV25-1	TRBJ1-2	TGTGCCAGCAGTGAGCAGGGGGCAAACTATGGCTACACCTTC	CASSEQGANYGYTF
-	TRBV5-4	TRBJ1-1	TGTGCCAGCAGCGGAGGACAGCCGAACACTGAAGATTTCTTT	CASSGGQPNTEDFF
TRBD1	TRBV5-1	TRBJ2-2	TGCGCCAGCAGCTTGGCTGGGACAGGGGACACCGGGGAGCTGTTTTTT	CASSLAGTGDTGELFF
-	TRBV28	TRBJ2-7	TGTGCCAGCAGGGAGAGCCCTTACGAGCAGTACTTC	CASRESPYEQYF
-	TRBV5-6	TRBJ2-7	TGTGCCAGCAGCCTTGACAGTTTACTCAGCGCCTACGAGCAGTACTTC	CASSLDSLLSAYEQYF
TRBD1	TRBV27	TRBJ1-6	TGTGCCAGCAGTACGGGGACAGGCATTAATTCACCCCTCCACTTT	CASSTGTGINSPLHF
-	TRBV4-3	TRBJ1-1	TGCGCCAGCAGCCAAGATCGTATGCACAGGGTGAACACTGAAGCTTTCTTT	CASSQDRMHRVNTEAFF
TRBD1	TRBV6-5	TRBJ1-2	TGTGCCAGCAGTTTGGGACAGGGTGGCTATGGCTACACCTTC	CASSLGQGGYGYTF
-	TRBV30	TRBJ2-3	TGTGCCTGGAGTGACCCAGGGAGGGGGGGGACAGATACGCAGTATTTT	CAWSDPGRGGTDTQYF
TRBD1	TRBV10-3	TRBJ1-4	TGTGCCATCAGTTTTACGGGACAGGGCGGAAAACTGTTTTTT	CAISFTGQGGKLFF
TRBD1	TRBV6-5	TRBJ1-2	TGTGCCAGCAGTTACGGGGGGGGGACAGGCTATGGCTACACCTTC	CASSYGGGTGYGYTF
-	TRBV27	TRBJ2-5	TGTGCCAGCAGTACGGGAATAGAGTACCAAGAGACCCAGTACTTC	CASSTGIEYQETQYF
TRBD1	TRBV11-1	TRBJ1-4	TGTGCCAGCAGCATCAAGTTGGGGACAGGAAGAGAAAAACTGTTTTTT	CASSIKLGTGREKLFF
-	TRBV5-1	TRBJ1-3	TGCGCCAGCAGCTTGGGACAGAGCCCCTCTGGAAACACCATATATTTT	CASSLGQSPSGNTIYF
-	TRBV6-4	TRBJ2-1	TGTGCCAGCAGTGACGAAGGAGGCGGGAATGAGCAGTTCTTC	CASSDEGGGNEQFF
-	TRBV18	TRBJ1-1	TGTGCCAGCTCCCCGACAGCGATGAACACTGAAGCTTTCTTT	CASSPTAMNTEAFF
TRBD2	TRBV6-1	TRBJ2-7	TGTGCCAGCGGAACTAGCGGTACCCGGGAAGAGCAGTACTTC	CASGTSGTREEQYF
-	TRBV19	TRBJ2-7	TGTGCCAGTAGTATAACGTTCAGCGACTACGAGCAGTACTTC	CASSITFSDYEQYF
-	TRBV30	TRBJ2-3	TGTGCCTGGACCGCCCGGGTAACAGATACGCAGTATTTT	CAWTARVTDTQYF
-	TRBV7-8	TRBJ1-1	TGTGCCAGCAGCTTACGACAGGAACACACTGAAGCTTTCTTT	CASSLRQEHTEAFF
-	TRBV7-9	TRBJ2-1	TGTGCCAGCAGCTTAACTTGGACCTCCGGAGGCTACAATGAGCAGTTCTTC	CASSLTWTSGGYNEQFF
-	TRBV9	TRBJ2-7	TGTGCCAGCAGCTCCTCCTACAGGGTGGGCTACGAGCAGTACTTC	CASSSSYRVGYEQYF
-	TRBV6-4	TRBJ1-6	TGTGCCAGCAGTGACGGGGAGGAGGGTAATTCACCCCTCCACTTT	CASSDGEEGNSPLHF
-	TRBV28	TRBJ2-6	TGTGCCAGAGACAGTGGTAGCTCTGGGGCCAACGTCCTGACTTTC	CARDSGSSGANVLTF
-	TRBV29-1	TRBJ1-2	TGCAGCGCTCGGAGGGCTCTCTATAGCTACACCTTC	CSARRALYSYTF
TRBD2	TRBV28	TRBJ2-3	TGTGCCAGCAGTTCGCCTCTCCTAGCGGGGGGACCAACTAACACAGATACGCAGTATTTT	CASSSPLLAGGPTNTDTQYF
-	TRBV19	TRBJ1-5	TGTGCCAGTCTCGGGGTACGCAATAGCAATCAGCCCCAGCATTTT	CASLGVRNSNQPQHF
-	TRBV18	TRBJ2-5	TGTGCCAGCTCACCCTCTATTCCGGGTAACCAAGAGACCCAGTACTTC	CASSPSIPGNQETQYF
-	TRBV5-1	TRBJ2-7	TGCGCCAGCAGCTTGAGTTCGCAGGGGCTTAACGGCGAGCAGTACTTC	CASSLSSQGLNGEQYF
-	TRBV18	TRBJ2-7	TGTGCCAGCTCAGCTGATCCCTTTAGCAACGAGCAGTACTTC	CASSADPFSNEQYF
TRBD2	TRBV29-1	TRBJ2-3	TGCAGCGTCGCCCCCTGGCGGGGGGTAACAGATACGCAGTATTTT	CSVAPWRGVTDTQYF
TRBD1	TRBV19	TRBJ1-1	TGTGCCAGTAGAAGGGGGGGAAACAGGGGGGTCGGCACTGAAGCTTTCTTT	CASRRGGNRGVGTEAFF
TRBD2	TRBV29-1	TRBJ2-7	TGCAGCGGCGGGGGTCCTGGAGTCTACGAGCAGTACTTC	CSGGGPGVYEQYF
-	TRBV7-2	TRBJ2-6	TGTGCCAGCAGCCCAGATTACTCTGGGGCCAACGTCCTGACTTTC	CASSPDYSGANVLTF
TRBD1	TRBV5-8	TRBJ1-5	TGTGCCAGCAGCTTCAGGGGGGGCAATCAGCCCCAGCATTTT	CASSFRGGNQPQHF
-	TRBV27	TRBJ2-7	TGTGCCAGCAGTTTGTATGGACAGATCACCTACGAGCAGTACTTC	CASSLYGQITYEQYF
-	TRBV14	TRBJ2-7	TGTGCCAGCAGCCAAGTTCAGGCCCCGACCGCCGAGCAGTACTTC	CASSQVQAPTAEQYF
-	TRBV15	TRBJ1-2	TGTGCCACCATGGGGCCCCCGTATGGCTACACCTTC	CATMGPPYGYTF
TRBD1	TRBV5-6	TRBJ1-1	TGTGCCAGCAGCCTACCGAGGGGGCGCTCGGCTGAAGCTTTCTTT	CASSLPRGRSAEAFF
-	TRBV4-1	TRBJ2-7	TGCGCCAGCAGCCAGCCGGGGGACCCAGTCTACGAGCAGTACTTC	CASSQPGDPVYEQYF
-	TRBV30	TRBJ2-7	TGTGCCTGGAGTGTACGTGGGAGTGGCGACGAGCAGTACTTC	CAWSVRGSGDEQYF
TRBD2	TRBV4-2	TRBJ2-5	TGTGCCAGCAGCCCCCCCGGGGGGGGGCTGGAGACCCAGTACTTC	CASSPPGGGLETQYF
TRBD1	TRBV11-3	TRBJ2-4	TGTGCCAGCAGCTCCGGGACAGGGGTGAACATTCAGTACTTC	CASSSGTGVNIQYF
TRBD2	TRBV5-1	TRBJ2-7	TGCGCCAGCAGCTTGTATGCGGGAGTTTCTTACGAGCAGTACTTC	CASSLYAGVSYEQYF
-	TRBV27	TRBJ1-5	TGTGCCAGCAGTTTATTTCGGGCAGGGGCTGGCAATCAGCCCCAGCATTTT	CASSLFRAGAGNQPQHF
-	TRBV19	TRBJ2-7	TGTGCCAGTAGTAGGTTTCTCGTCGGCAGCGGCCCCTCCTACGAGCAGTACTTC	CASSRFLVGSGPSYEQYF
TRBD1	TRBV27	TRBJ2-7	TGTGCCAGCAGACTACACGGACAGGGGGCGCTTAACGAGCAGTACTTC	CASRLHGQGALNEQYF
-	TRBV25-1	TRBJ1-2	TGTGCCAGCAGTGAATATGCACAGGGAATGAAGGGGAATGGCTACACCTTC	CASSEYAQGMKGNGYTF
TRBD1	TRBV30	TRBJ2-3	TGTGCCTGGAGTGTGACAGGGACCGTAGGAGATACGCAGTATTTT	CAWSVTGTVGDTQYF
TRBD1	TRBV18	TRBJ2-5	TGTGCCAGCTCACCACCCGGGACAGACGTCAAGACCCAGTACTTC	CASSPPGTDVKTQYF
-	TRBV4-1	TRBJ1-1	TGCGCCAGCAGCCAAGGGCAGGGCTTGAACACTGAAGCTTTCTTT	CASSQGQGLNTEAFF
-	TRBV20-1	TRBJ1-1	TGCAGTGCTAGAGGGGAGGCTGAAGCTTTCTTT	CSARGEAEAFF
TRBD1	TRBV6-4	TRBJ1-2	TGTGCCAGCAGTGACTCGACAGGGGGCGGCTACACCTTC	CASSDSTGGGYTF
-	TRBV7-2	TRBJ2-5	TGTGCCAGCAGCTTAGGGCGGTCCGCCGAGACCCAGTACTTC	CASSLGRSAETQYF
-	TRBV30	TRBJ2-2	TGTGCCTGGGGGCGGGGTTCGAACACCGGGGAGCTGTTTTTT	CAWGRGSNTGELFF
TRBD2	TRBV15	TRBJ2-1	TGTGCCACCCGGACTAGCGGGAGCGATGAGCAGTTCTTC	CATRTSGSDEQFF
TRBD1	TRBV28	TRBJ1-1	TGTGCCAGCACCCAAGGAGGGACAGGGGGAAGGAGCACTGAAGCTTTCTTT	CASTQGGTGGRSTEAFF
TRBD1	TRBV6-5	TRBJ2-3	TGTGCCAGCAGTTACCGAGGGACAGGGGCCGCGGATACGCAGTATTTT	CASSYRGTGAADTQYF